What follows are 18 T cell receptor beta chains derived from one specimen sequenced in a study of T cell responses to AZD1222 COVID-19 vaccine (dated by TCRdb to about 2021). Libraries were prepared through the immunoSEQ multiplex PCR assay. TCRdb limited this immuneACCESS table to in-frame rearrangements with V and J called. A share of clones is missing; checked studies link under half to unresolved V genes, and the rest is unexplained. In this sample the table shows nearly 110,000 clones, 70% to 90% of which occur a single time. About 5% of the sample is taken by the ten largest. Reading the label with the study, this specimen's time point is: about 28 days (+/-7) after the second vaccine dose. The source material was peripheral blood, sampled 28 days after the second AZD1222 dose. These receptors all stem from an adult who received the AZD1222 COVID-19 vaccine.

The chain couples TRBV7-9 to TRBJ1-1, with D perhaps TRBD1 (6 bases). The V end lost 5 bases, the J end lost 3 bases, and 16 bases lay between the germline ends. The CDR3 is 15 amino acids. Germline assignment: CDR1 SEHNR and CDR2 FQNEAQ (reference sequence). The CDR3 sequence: CASSLGTLGDTEAFF. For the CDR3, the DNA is TGTGCCAGCAGCCTAGGGACACTCGGGGACACTGAAGCTTTCTTT.

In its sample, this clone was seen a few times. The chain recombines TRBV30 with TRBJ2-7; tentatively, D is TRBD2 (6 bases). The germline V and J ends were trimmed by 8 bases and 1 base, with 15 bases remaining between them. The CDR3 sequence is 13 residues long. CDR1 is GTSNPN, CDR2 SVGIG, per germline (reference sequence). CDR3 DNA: TGTGCCGGGGCGCAGGAGGGGTCCTACGAGCAGTACTTC. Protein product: CAGAQEGSYEQYF.

The CDR3 is CASSWTAGESPLHF. CDR3 sequence (DNA): TGTGCCAGCAGTTGGACAGCCGGAGAGTCACCCCTCCACTTT. The chain carries TRBV2 and TRBJ1-6, with TRBD1 as a possible D gene (6 bases). This CDR3 region has 14 residues. Germline lookup yields CDR1 SNHLY and CDR2 FYNNEI. Trimming left V 5 bases short and J 10 bases short, with 15 bases between.

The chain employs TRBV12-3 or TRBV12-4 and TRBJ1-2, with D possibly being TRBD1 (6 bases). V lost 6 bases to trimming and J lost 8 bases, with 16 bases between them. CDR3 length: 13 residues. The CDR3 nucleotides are TGTGCCAGCAGCCGGGACACCGAGGGAGGCTACACCTTC. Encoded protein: CASSRDTEGGYTF.

CDR3 amino acids: CASISPGREAFF. CDR3 bases: TGTGCCAGTATTAGTCCGGGACGCGAAGCTTTCTTT. V and J are TRBV19 and TRBJ1-1; D might be TRBD1 (5 bases). Deletions cut 7 bases from V and 8 bases from J, with 14 bases between. Germline lookup yields CDR1 LNHDA and CDR2 SQIVND (reference sequence). The CDR3 spans 12 residues.

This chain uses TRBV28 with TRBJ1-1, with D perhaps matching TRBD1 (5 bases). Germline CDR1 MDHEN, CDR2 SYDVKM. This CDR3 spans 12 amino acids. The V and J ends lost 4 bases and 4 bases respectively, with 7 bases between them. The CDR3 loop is CASSSGGTEAFF. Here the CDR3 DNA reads TGTGCCAGCAGTTCCGGGGGCACTGAAGCTTTCTTT.

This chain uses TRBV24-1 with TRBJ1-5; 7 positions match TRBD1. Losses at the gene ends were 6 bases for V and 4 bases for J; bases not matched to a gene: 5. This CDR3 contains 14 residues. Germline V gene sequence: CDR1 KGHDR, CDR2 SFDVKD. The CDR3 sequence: CATSPQGRNQPQHF. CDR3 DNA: TGTGCCACCAGTCCACAGGGGAGAAATCAGCCCCAGCATTTT.

CDR3 coding DNA: TGTGCCAGCTCACGTGGGACAGGGCAGAGCGGGGCCTATAGCAATCAGCCCCAGCATTTT. This translates into CASSRGTGQSGAYSNQPQHF. The chain combines TRBV18 with TRBJ1-5; 9 positions agree with TRBD1. The CDR3 totals 20 residues. Trimming at V came to 4 bases and at J to 0 bases, leaving 16 bases not matched to a gene. Germline values: CDR1 KGHSH, CDR2 LQKENI.

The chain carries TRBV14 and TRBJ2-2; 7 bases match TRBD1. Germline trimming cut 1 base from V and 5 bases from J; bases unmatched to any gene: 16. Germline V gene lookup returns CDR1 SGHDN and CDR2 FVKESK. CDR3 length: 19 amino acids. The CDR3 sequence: CASSQGARLQGLGTGELFF. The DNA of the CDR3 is TGTGCCAGCAGCCAAGGAGCCCGCCTACAGGGGCTGGGGACCGGGGAGCTGTTTTTT. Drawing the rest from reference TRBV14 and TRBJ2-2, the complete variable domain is EAGVTQFPSHSVIEKGQTVTLRCDPISGHDNLYWYRRVMGKEIKFLLHFVKESKQDESGMPNNRFLAERTGGTYSTLKVQPAELEDSGVYFCASSQGARLQGLGTGELFFGEGSRLTVL.

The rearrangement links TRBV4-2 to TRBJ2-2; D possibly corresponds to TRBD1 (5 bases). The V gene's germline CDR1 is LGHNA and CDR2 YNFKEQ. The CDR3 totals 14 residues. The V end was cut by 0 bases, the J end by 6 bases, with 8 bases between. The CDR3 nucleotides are TGTGCCAGCAGCCAAGACAGGGCGGCCGGGGAGCTGTTTTTT. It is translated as CASSQDRAAGELFF.

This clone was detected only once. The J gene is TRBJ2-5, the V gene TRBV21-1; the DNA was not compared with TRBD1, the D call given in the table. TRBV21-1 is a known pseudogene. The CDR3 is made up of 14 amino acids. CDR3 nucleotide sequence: TGTGCCAGCAGCAAAGGTGCAGGCCAAGAGACCCAGTACTTC. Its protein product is CASSKGAGQETQYF.

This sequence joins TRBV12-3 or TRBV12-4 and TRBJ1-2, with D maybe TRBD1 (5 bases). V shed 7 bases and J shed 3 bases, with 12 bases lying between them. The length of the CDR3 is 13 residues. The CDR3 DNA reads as TGTGCCAGCACCTTGGGCAGGGACTATGGCTACACCTTC. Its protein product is CASTLGRDYGYTF.

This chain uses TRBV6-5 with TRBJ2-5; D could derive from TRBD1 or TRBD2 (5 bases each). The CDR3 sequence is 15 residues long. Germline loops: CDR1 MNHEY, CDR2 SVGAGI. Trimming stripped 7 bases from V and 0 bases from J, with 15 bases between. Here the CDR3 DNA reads TGTGCCAGCACCCCCGGGGAAGGGGACCAAGAGACCCAGTACTTC. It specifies CASTPGEGDQETQYF.

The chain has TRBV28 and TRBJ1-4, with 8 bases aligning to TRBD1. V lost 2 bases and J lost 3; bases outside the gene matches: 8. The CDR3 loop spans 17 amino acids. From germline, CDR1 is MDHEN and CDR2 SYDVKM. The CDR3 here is CASSLGGQGAANEKLFF. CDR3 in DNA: TGTGCCAGCAGTTTAGGGGGTCAGGGGGCAGCTAATGAAAAACTGTTTTTT.

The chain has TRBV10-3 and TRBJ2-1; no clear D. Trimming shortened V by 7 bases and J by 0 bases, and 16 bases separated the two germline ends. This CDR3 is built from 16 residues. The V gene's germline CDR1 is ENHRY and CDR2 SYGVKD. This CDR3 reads CAITESSTTSYNEQFF. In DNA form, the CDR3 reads TGTGCCATCACCGAATCGAGTACTACCTCCTACAATGAGCAGTTCTTC.

CDR3 loop: CASRRQGTSYEQYF. CDR3 nucleotide sequence: TGTGCCAGCAGACGACAGGGGACCTCCTACGAGCAGTACTTC. V and J are TRBV27 and TRBJ2-7; 8 nucleotides align to TRBD1. The V gene end was trimmed by 6 bases and the J gene end by 0 bases; junction bases not matched to a gene: 4. The CDR3 totals 14 residues. The germline V gene has CDR1 MNHEY and CDR2 SMNVEV (reference sequence).

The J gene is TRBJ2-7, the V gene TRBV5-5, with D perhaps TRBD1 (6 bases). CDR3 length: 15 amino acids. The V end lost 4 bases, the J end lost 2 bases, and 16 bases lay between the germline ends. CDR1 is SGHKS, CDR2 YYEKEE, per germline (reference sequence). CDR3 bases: TGTGCCAGCAGCCTGACCGGGACACCGACCTACGAGCAGTACTTC. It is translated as CASSLTGTPTYEQYF.

The CDR3 spells CATSRDRGFYEQYF. The CDR3, as DNA: TGTGCCACCTCTCGTGACAGGGGTTTCTACGAGCAGTACTTC. The rearrangement uses TRBV6-5 and TRBJ2-7; TRBD1 agrees at 8 bases. The CDR3 consists of 14 residues. The V gene end was trimmed by 10 bases and the J gene end by 3 bases; junction bases not matched to a gene: 11. The germline V gene encodes CDR1 MNHEY and CDR2 SVGAGI.